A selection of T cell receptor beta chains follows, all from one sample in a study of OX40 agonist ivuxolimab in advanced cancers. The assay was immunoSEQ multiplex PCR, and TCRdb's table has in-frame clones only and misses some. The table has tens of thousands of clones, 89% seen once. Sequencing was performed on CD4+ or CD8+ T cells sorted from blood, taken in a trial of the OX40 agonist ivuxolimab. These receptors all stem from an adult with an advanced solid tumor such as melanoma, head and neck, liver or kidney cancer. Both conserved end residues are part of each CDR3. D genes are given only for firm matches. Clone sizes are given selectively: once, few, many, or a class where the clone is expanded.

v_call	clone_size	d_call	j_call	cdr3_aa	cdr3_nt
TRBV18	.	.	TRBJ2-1	CASSPDSVTYNEQFF	TGTGCCAGCTCACCGGACAGCGTTACCTACAATGAGCAGTTCTTC
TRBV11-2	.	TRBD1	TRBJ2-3	CASSFRDSLSTDTQYF	TGTGCCAGCAGCTTCCGGGACAGCCTTAGCACAGATACGCAGTATTTT
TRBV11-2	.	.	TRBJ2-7	CASRWRRGRSYEQYF	TGTGCCAGCAGGTGGCGGCGGGGGCGCTCCTACGAGCAGTACTTC
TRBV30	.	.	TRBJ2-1	CAGSRDGYNEQFF	TGTGCCGGGAGCCGGGACGGATACAATGAGCAGTTCTTC
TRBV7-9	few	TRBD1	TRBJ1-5	CASSPRQGNQPQHF	TGTGCCAGCAGCCCCAGACAGGGTAATCAGCCCCAGCATTTT
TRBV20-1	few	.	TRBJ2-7	CSARVNTLEYF	TGCAGTGCTAGAGTAAACACCCTGGAGTACTTC
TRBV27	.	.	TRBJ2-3	CASRRRVVLAHTDTQYF	TGTGCCAGCAGGCGCCGGGTAGTTTTGGCTCACACAGATACGCAGTATTTT
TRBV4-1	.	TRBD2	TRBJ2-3	CASSQVMAGGPVDTQYF	TGCGCCAGCAGCCAAGTAATGGCGGGGGGGCCAGTTGATACGCAGTATTTT
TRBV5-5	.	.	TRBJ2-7	CASSSNYEQYF	TGTGCCAGCAGCTCAAACTACGAGCAGTACTTC
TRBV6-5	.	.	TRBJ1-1	CASSYSIGDTEAFF	TGTGCCAGCAGTTACTCGATTGGGGACACTGAAGCTTTCTTT
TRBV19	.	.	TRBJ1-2	CASSFAVNYGYTF	TGTGCCAGTTCCTTCGCTGTAAACTATGGCTACACCTTC
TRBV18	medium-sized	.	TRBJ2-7	CASSPPGRPDGEEQYF	TGTGCCAGCTCACCACCAGGACGACCAGACGGGGAGGAGCAGTACTTC
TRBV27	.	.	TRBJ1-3	CASTNTIYF	TGTGCCAGCACAAACACCATATATTTT
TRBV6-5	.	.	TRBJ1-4	CASSPPGGNEKLFF	TGTGCCAGCTCCCCTCCAGGCGGGAATGAAAAACTGTTTTTT
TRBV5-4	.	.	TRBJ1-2	CASPSSGIQSGYTF	TGTGCCAGCCCCAGCTCGGGGATCCAGTCCGGCTACACCTTC
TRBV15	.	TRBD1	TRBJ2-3	CATREDRARFADTQYF	TGTGCCACCAGAGAGGACAGGGCCCGCTTCGCAGATACGCAGTATTTT
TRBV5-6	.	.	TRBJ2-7	CASSRAAYEQYF	TGTGCCAGCAGCCGGGCTGCCTACGAGCAGTACTTC
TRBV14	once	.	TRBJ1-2	CASSQDLGLLYGYTF	TGTGCCAGCAGCCAAGATCTGGGACTGCTCTATGGCTACACCTTC
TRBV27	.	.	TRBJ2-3	CASSFRPRGTDTQYF	TGTGCCAGCAGTTTTCGACCAAGAGGAACAGATACGCAGTATTTT
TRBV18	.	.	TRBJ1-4	CASSPPGEGWELFF	TGTGCCAGCTCACCACCGGGAGAAGGATGGGAACTGTTTTTT
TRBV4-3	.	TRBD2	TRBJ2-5	CASSHGLAGKETQYF	TGCGCCAGCAGCCACGGACTAGCGGGTAAAGAGACCCAGTACTTC
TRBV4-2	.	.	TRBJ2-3	CASSQEMGRTVTDTQYF	TGTGCCAGCAGCCAAGAGATGGGACGGACTGTCACAGATACGCAGTATTTT
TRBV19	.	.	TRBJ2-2	CASSIGPRASVGTGELFF	TGTGCCAGTAGTATCGGCCCTAGGGCGAGCGTGGGCACCGGGGAGCTGTTTTTT
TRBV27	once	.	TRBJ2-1	CASSFRGNEQFF	TGTGCCAGCAGTTTTCGTGGGAATGAGCAGTTCTTC
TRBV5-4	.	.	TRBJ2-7	CASSDNYEQYF	TGTGCCAGCAGCGACAACTACGAGCAGTACTTC
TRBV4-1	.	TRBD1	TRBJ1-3	CASSLSDRGHGNTIYF	TGCGCCAGCAGCCTTTCGGACAGGGGGCATGGAAACACCATATATTTT
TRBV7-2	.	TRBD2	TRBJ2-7	CASSFGTSGSYEQYF	TGTGCCAGCAGCTTTGGGACTAGCGGCTCCTACGAGCAGTACTTC
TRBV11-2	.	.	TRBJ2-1	CASSQAVGPHNEQFF	TGTGCCAGCAGCCAAGCTGTGGGCCCCCACAATGAGCAGTTCTTC
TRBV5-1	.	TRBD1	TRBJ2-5	CASSTYRGQETQYF	TGCGCCAGCAGCACTTACAGGGGACAAGAGACCCAGTACTTC
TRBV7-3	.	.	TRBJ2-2	CASSLSSEGRGTGELFF	TGTGCCAGCAGCTTGTCGTCGGAGGGCCGGGGAACCGGGGAGCTGTTTTTT
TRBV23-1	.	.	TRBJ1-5	CASTGTPNQPQHF	TGCGCCAGCACAGGCACGCCCAATCAGCCCCAGCATTTT
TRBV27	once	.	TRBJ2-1	CASSLFGGLNSYNEQFF	TGTGCCAGCAGTTTATTTGGGGGCCTGAACTCCTACAATGAGCAGTTCTTC
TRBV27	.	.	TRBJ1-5	CASSFSNRALQPQHF	TGTGCCAGCAGTTTCTCCAACAGGGCCCTCCAGCCCCAGCATTTT
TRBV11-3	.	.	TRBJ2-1	CASSSLPGDAYNEQFF	TGTGCCAGCAGCTCCCTCCCAGGGGATGCCTACAATGAGCAGTTCTTC
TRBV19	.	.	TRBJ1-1	CASSRVVTWRGWNTEAFF	TGTGCCAGTAGCAGGGTTGTTACATGGAGGGGATGGAACACTGAAGCTTTCTTT